One and the same sample provided the 24 T cell receptor beta chains below, sequenced in a study of T cells after yellow fever vaccination. MiXCR, applied by TCRdb to the 5' RACE reads, yields one record per CDR3 protein. This table has some 350,000 distinct CDR3 sequences, more than 8.5% appearing once. The source was PBMCs, collected on the day of the first yellow fever vaccination. These receptor sequences come from a man younger than 35 who received the YFV17D yellow fever vaccine.

This clonotype has only a few counts. The chain has TRBV21-1 and TRBJ2-2; the D segment call TRBD2 is taken from the table without a DNA check. TRBV21-1 is recorded as a pseudogene. The CDR3 totals 16 residues. The CDR3 DNA follows: TGTGCCAGCAGCAATCTATCCGGGGAGGACACCGGGGAGCTGTTTTTT. Its translation is CASSNLSGEDTGELFF.

V gene TRBV5-8 combines with J gene TRBJ2-3; possibly TRBD1 for D (6 bases). The CDR3 contains 14 residues. Germline V gene data show CDR1 as SGHTS and CDR2 as YDEGEE. V was pared by 3 bases and J by 2 bases, with 10 bases between. The chain's CDR3 is CASSYQGNTDTQYF. The CDR3 nucleotides are TGTGCCAGCAGCTATCAGGGGAACACAGATACGCAGTATTTT.

V and J are TRBV5-1 and TRBJ2-1; the D call may be TRBD1 or TRBD2 (5 bases each). From germline, CDR1 is SGHRS and CDR2 YFSETQ. Trimming shortened V by 7 bases and J by 1 base, and 15 bases separated the two germline ends. CDR3 length equals 15 residues. The CDR3 here is CASGDPGRSYNEQFF. The CDR3 DNA is TGCGCCAGCGGGGATCCGGGACGGTCCTACAATGAGCAGTTCTTC. Filled out from reference TRBV5-1 and TRBJ2-1, the complete variable domain reads KAGVTQTPRYLIKTRGQQVTLSCSPISGHRSVSWYQQTPGQGLQFLFEYFSETQRNKGNFPGRFSGRQFSNSRSEMNVSTLELGDSALYLCASGDPGRSYNEQFFGPGTRLTVL.

The rearrangement links TRBV12-3 or TRBV12-4 to TRBJ2-2; possibly TRBD1 for D (6 bases). Trimming pared 7 bases from V and 4 bases from J, leaving 19 bases between. This CDR3 has 16 amino acids. In DNA, the CDR3 is TGTGCCAGCACCGCTACAGCCCTAGGGGGCACCGGGGAGCTGTTTTTT. Its translation: CASTATALGGTGELFF.

The chain uses TRBV20-1 and TRBJ1-6, with D possibly matching TRBD1 (5 bases). Germline CDR1 and CDR2: DFQATT and SNEGSKA (reference sequence). Between the trimmed V and J ends, which lost 2 bases and 7 bases, there was a span of 15 bases. This CDR3 comprises 15 residues. The CDR3 DNA follows: TGCAGTGCTAGACTCACAGGCAGAGGGAATTCACCCCTCCACTTT. Its translation is CSARLTGRGNSPLHF.

In its sample, this clonotype was seen a few times. The chain joins TRBV5-1 to TRBJ2-1, with 7 bases aligning to TRBD1. J lost 6 bases, V lost 3 bases, and 6 bases had no gene match. Germline assignment: CDR1 SGHRS and CDR2 YFSETQ. The CDR3 is 14 amino acids. CDR3 residues: CASSSTGAGNEQFF. CDR3 bases: TGCGCCAGCAGCTCAACAGGGGCGGGCAATGAGCAGTTCTTC.

The genes are TRBV7-9 and TRBJ2-5; 9 nucleotides align to TRBD1. The CDR3 length is 15 residues. Per the germline V gene, CDR1 is SEHNR and CDR2 is FQNEAQ (reference sequence). Germline trimming cut 4 bases from V and 4 bases from J; bases unmatched to any gene: 7. DNA of the CDR3: TGTGCCAGCAGCTCAGGACAGGGGTTTCGAGAGACCCAGTACTTC. Protein sequence: CASSSGQGFRETQYF.

In this sample, this clonotype turned up many times. The V gene is TRBV4-3, the J gene TRBJ2-2; D is possibly TRBD2 (5 bases). This CDR3 is built from 15 residues. Per the germline V gene, CDR1 is LGHNA and CDR2 is YSLEER. V lost 2 bases to trimming and J lost 6 bases, with 13 bases between them. The CDR3 spells CASSQTGLLAGELFF. DNA for the CDR3: TGCGCCAGCAGCCAAACTGGACTCCTAGCCGGGGAGCTGTTTTTT.

V and J are TRBV5-1 and TRBJ2-3; D unresolved. This CDR3 spans 16 amino acids. The V and J ends lost 1 base and 0 bases respectively, with 12 bases between them. CDR1 is SGHRS and CDR2 is YFSETQ in the germline V gene. CDR3: CASSLQPSTSTDTQYF. As DNA, the CDR3 is TGCGCCAGCAGCTTGCAACCATCTACTAGCACAGATACGCAGTATTTT.

J is TRBJ2-1 and V is TRBV4-1; D is ambiguous. CDR3 size: 13 residues. V dropped 5 bases and J dropped 9 bases, with 14 bases sitting between them. CDR1 is MGHRA, CDR2 YSYEKL, per germline. CDR3 sequence (DNA): TGCGCCAGCAGCTTGGGGTGGGAAAGTGAGCAGTTCTTC. This encodes CASSLGWESEQFF.

The rearrangement uses TRBV27 and TRBJ2-1; 9 bases map to TRBD1. CDR3 length equals 14 residues. The V gene's germline CDR1 is MNHEY and CDR2 SMNVEV (reference sequence). The ends lost 4 bases at V and 9 bases at J; junction bases unmatched: 7. CDR3 bases: TGTGCCAGCAGTTACGGGACAGGGCATATTGAGCAGTTCTTC. Residues: CASSYGTGHIEQFF.

A few counts support this clonotype. This chain connects TRBV6-5 to TRBJ1-1; a weak D match, TRBD1 (5 bases). CDR3 size: 15 residues. Germline V lookup: CDR1 MNHEY, CDR2 SVGAGI. Trimming took off 6 bases at V and 7 bases at J, with 21 bases between the two ends. The CDR3 bases are TGTGCCAGCAGCTCAGAAACCGGGACCGGGTATGAAGCTTTCTTT. It translates to CASSSETGTGYEAFF.

The J gene is TRBJ1-5, the V gene TRBV6-5, with 11 bases that match TRBD1. Germline V gives CDR1 MNHEY, CDR2 SVGAGI. J was trimmed by 2 bases and V by 2 bases; bases with no gene match: 11. The CDR3 runs to 19 residues. For the CDR3, the DNA is TGTGCCAGCAGTTACGAGGGACAGGGGGTCCCAACACGCAATCAGCCCCAGCATTTT. This encodes CASSYEGQGVPTRNQPQHF.

This rearrangement joins TRBV7-2 to TRBJ2-1, with D tentatively TRBD1 (6 bases). V was clipped by 5 bases and J by 6 bases, with 17 bases between them. Germline V CDR1 and CDR2: SGHTA, FQGNSA. The CDR3 is made up of 15 amino acids. CDR3 sequence reads: CASSLPHTGINEQFF. CDR3 sequence (DNA): TGTGCCAGCAGCCTCCCCCACACAGGGATCAATGAGCAGTTCTTC.

This clonotype has a handful of counts. The V call is TRBV5-1, the J call TRBJ1-6; tentatively, D is TRBD1 (5 bases). Germline V lookup: CDR1 SGHRS, CDR2 YFSETQ. The CDR3 spans 14 residues. The V and J ends lost 4 bases and 6 bases respectively, with 11 bases between them. The DNA of the CDR3 is TGCGCCAGCAGCCAAGGGGATTTTAATTCACCCCTCCACTTT. It yields the protein CASSQGDFNSPLHF.

This clonotype was observed a handful of times. J is TRBJ2-3 and V is TRBV20-1; 12 nucleotides align to TRBD1. J gave up 4 bases and V 3 bases, and 5 bases lay outside the gene matches. Looked up from germline, CDR1 is DFQATT and CDR2 is SNEGSKA (reference sequence). The CDR3 is 15 residues long. The chain's CDR3 is CSASGTGGAADTQYF. For the CDR3, the DNA is TGCAGTGCTAGCGGGACAGGGGGCGCCGCAGATACGCAGTATTTT.

This clonotype was recorded many times. The chain uses TRBV5-1 and TRBJ2-2; the D gene is possibly TRBD2 (6 bases). The V end was cut by 4 bases, the J end by 1 base, with 14 bases between. CDR1 and CDR2 from the germline V gene are SGHRS and YFSETQ. This CDR3 contains 16 residues. The DNA of the CDR3 is TGCGCCAGCAGCCTGACCGTAGCGGAGAACACCGGGGAGCTGTTTTTT. Its protein product is CASSLTVAENTGELFF.

There are a few counts of this clonotype. The chain carries TRBV9 and TRBJ1-2, with a tentative D call TRBD1 (6 bases). The CDR3 runs to 15 residues. V was trimmed by 0 bases and J by 4 bases, leaving 13 bases between them. CDR1 is SGDLS and CDR2 is YYNGEE in the germline V gene. The CDR3 sequence is CASSVGNRAAYGYTF. CDR3 bases: TGTGCCAGCAGCGTAGGGAACAGGGCGGCCTATGGCTACACCTTC.

The rearrangement joins TRBV4-1 to TRBJ2-5; D may correspond to TRBD1 or TRBD2 (5 bases each). This CDR3 is built from 16 residues. With 6 bases removed from V and 1 base from J, the gap between germline ends came to 18 bases. Germline V gene sequence: CDR1 MGHRA, CDR2 YSYEKL. The CDR3, as DNA: TGCGCCAGCAGTGTTCGCTTCCAGGGAGCCCAAGAGACCCAGTACTTC. Its translation: CASSVRFQGAQETQYF.

This sequence joins TRBV18 and TRBJ2-1; 9 bases align to TRBD2. This CDR3 is 15 amino acids long. CDR1 and CDR2 from the germline V gene are KGHSH and LQKENI. With 6 bases clipped from V and 2 bases from J, the junction kept 5 bases outside the gene matches. CDR3 nucleotide sequence: TGTGCCAGCTCGCAAGTAGCGGGGGCCTACAATGAGCAGTTCTTC. Translation: CASSQVAGAYNEQFF.

The CDR3 bases are TGTGCCAGCAGCGGGACTCGCGGGACCCAGTACTTC. This sequence encodes CASSGTRGTQYF. The chain links TRBV5-4 to TRBJ2-5; TRBD2 might be the D (6 bases). The CDR3 has 12 residues. The germline gives CDR1 SGHNT, CDR2 YYREEE (reference sequence). Trimming shortened V by 4 bases and J by 7 bases, and 11 bases separated the two germline ends.

In this sample, this clonotype turned up a few times. This chain links TRBV10-3 with TRBJ1-5; D gene ambiguous. CDR1 ENHRY and CDR2 SYGVKD come from the germline V gene. V lost 2 bases and J lost 5, with 4 bases in between. This CDR3 comprises 12 residues. This CDR3 is CAISEDYQPQHF. The CDR3 DNA reads TGTGCCATCAGTGAGGACTATCAGCCCCAGCATTTT.

This clonotype was detected only a few times. The chain joins TRBV9 to TRBJ2-5; tentatively, D is TRBD2 (6 bases). Germline V gives CDR1 SGDLS, CDR2 YYNGEE. The CDR3 runs 14 residues. Trimming pared 3 bases from V and 5 bases from J, leaving 14 bases between. CDR3 sequence: CASSDWDGGETQYF. In DNA form, the CDR3 reads TGTGCCAGCAGCGACTGGGACGGAGGGGAGACCCAGTACTTC.

A remark on this clonotype: No conserved phenylalanine or tryptophan is present at the end of the CDR3, so a read error is the likely explanation. V gene TRBV29-1 combines with J gene TRBJ2-5; D is undetermined. Germline-derived CDR1 and CDR2 are SQVTM and ANQGSEA. The V and J ends lost 4 bases and 2 bases respectively, with 11 bases between them. The CDR3 sequence is 13 residues long. CDR3 region: CSVVVRLQETQYI. The DNA for the CDR3 is TGCAGCGTTGTGGTCCGGTTACAAGAGACCCAGTACATC.